This TCR beta chain is drawn from a study of T cells in Graves' hyperthyroidism and ophthalmopathy. The sample holds many counts of this clonotype. Germline lookup yields CDR1 DFQATT and CDR2 SNEGSKA (reference sequence). The CDR3 has 13 amino acids. After removal of 6 bases from V and 5 bases from J, the junction contained 5 bases not matched to a gene. It was RNA transcripts that yielded the amplified TCR beta CDR3 regions. TCR CDR3 underwent first-round RT-PCR with the HTBI primer set. TCRdb reprocessed the multiplex PCR reads with MiXCR, giving one entry per CDR3 protein. The top ten hold approximately 18% of the sample, which has over 550,000 distinct CDR3 sequences, over 15% seen once.

The source of this sequence is a woman between 18 and 30 years old with Graves' hyperthyroidism. This chain uses TRBV20-1 with TRBJ2-3, with 10 positions matching TRBD2. The sequencing sample was made of blood. The CDR3 protein is CSARSGREDTQYF. The CDR3 DNA is TGCAGTGCGAGGAGCGGGAGGGAAGATACGCAGTATTTT.